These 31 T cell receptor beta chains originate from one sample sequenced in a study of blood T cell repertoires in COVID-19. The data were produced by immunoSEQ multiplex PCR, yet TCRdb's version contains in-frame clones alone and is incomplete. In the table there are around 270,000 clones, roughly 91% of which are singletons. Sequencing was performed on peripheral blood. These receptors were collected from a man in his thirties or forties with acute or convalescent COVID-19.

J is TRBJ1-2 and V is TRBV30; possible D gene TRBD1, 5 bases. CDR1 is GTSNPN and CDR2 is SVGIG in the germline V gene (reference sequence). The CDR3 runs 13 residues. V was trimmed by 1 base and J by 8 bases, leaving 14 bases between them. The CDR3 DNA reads TGTGCCTGGAGTGGTAGGGGAGGATTAGGCTACACCTTC. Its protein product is CAWSGRGGLGYTF.

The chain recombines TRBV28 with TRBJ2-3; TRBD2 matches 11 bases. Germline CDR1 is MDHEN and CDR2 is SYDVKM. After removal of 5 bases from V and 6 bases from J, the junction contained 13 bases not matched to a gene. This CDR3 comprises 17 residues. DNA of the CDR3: TGTGCCAGCAGTCCACTAGCGGGGGATGTACTCGTGGATACGCAGTATTTT. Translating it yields CASSPLAGDVLVDTQYF.

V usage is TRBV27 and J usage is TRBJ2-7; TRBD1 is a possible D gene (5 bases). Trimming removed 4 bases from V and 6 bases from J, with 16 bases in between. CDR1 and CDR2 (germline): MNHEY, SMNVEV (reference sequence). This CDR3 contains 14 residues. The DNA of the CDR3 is TGTGCCAGCAGTTCCCTACAGGATCGTTTCGAGCAGTACTTC. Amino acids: CASSSLQDRFEQYF.

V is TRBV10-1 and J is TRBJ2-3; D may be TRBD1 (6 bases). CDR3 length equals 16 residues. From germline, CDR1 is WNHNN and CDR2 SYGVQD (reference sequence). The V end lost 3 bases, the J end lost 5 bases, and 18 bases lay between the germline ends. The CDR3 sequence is CASSDGFYRALDTQYF. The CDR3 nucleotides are TGCGCCAGCAGTGACGGCTTTTACAGGGCGCTAGATACGCAGTATTTT.

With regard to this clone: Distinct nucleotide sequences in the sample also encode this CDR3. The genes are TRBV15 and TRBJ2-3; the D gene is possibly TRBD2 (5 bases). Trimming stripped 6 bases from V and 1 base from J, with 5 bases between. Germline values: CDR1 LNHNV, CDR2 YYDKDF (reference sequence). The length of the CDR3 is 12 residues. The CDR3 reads CATRRGTDTQYF. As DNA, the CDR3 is TGTGCCACCAGGAGGGGCACAGATACGCAGTATTTT.

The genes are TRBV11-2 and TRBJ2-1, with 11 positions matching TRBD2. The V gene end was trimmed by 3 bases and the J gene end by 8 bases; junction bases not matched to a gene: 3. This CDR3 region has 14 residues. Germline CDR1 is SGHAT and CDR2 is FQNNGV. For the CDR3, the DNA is TGTGCCAGCAGCTTCGGGACTAGCGGTTATGAGCAGTTCTTC. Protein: CASSFGTSGYEQFF.

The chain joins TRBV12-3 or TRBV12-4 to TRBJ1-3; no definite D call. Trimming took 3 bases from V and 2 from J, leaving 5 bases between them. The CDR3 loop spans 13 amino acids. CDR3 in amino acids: CASSFFTGNTIYF. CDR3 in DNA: TGTGCCAGCAGTTTCTTTACTGGAAACACCATATATTTT.

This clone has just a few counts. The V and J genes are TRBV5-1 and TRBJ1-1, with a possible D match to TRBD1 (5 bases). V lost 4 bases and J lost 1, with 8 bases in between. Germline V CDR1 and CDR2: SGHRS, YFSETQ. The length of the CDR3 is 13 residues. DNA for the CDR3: TGCGCCAGCAGCCCCACAGGGAACACTGAAGCTTTCTTT. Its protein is CASSPTGNTEAFF.

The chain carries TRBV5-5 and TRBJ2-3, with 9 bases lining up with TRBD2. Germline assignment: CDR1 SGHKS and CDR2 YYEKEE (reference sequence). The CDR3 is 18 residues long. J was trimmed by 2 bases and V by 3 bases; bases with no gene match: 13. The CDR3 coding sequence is TGTGCCAGCAGCTCTGGGCCCTCCAGCGGGGGGTACACAGATACGCAGTATTTT. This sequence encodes CASSSGPSSGGYTDTQYF.

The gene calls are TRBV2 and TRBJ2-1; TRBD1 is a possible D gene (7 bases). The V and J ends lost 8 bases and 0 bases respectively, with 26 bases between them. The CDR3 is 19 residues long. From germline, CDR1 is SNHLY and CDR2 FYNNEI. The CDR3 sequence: CASGTDRQKGGGSYNEQFF. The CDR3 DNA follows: TGTGCCAGCGGCACGGACAGGCAAAAAGGAGGGGGCTCCTACAATGAGCAGTTCTTC.

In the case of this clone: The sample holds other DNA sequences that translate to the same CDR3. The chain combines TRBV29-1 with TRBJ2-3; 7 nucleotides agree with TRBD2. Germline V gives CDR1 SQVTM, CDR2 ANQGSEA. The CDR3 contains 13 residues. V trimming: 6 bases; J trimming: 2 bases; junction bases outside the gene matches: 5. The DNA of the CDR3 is TGCAGCGTAAAGCGGGGCCTCACAGATACGCAGTATTTT. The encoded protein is CSVKRGLTDTQYF.

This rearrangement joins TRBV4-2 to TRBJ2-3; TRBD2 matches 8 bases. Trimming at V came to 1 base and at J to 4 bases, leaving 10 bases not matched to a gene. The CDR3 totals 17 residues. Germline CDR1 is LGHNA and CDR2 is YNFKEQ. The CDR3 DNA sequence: TGTGCCAGCAGCCAAGGTTCGAGGGTTAGCGGGGCAGATACGCAGTATTTT. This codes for CASSQGSRVSGADTQYF.

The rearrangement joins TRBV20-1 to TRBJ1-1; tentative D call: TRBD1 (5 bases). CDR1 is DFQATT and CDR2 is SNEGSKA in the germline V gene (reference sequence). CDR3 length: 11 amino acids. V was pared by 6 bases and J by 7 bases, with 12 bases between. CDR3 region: CSAAGSGEAFF. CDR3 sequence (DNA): TGCAGTGCCGCAGGGTCGGGTGAAGCTTTCTTT.

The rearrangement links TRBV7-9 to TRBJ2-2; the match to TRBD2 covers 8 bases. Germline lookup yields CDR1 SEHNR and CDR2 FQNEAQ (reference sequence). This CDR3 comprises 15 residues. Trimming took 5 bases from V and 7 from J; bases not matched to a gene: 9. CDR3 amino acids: CASSIRGGRNGELFF. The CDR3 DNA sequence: TGTGCCAGCAGCATCCGGGGGGGCCGTAACGGGGAGCTGTTTTTT.

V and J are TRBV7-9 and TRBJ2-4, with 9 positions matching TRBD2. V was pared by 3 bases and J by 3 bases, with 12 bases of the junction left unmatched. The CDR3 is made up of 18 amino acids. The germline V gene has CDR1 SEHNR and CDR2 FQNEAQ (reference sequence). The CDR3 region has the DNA TGTGCCAGCAGCTTGAGTAGCGGGAGTCCCTGGGGCAAAAACATTCAGTACTTC. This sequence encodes CASSLSSGSPWGKNIQYF. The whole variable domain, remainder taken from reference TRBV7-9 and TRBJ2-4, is DTGVSQNPRHKITKRGQNVTFRCDPISEHNRLYWYRQTLGQGPEFLTYFQNEAQLEKSRLLSDRFSAERPKGSFSTLEIQRTEQGDSAMYLCASSLSSGSPWGKNIQYFGAGTRLSVL.

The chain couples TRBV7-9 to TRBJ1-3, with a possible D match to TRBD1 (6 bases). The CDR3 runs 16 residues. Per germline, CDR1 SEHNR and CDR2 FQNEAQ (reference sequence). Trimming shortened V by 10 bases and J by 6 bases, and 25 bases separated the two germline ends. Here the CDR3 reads CATPNRDPEGENTIYF. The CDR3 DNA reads TGTGCCACTCCCAACCGGGACCCCGAGGGGGAAAACACCATATATTTT.

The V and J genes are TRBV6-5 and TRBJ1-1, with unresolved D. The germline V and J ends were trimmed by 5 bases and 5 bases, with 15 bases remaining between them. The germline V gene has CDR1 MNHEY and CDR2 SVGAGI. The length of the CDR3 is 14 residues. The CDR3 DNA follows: TGTGCCAGCAGTCCGTCCAGACGGAGGACTGAAGCTTTCTTT. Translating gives CASSPSRRRTEAFF.

In DNA, the CDR3 is TGTGCCAGCAGGACAGGGGAGAGAAAGAACACTGAAGCTTTCTTT. Protein sequence: CASRTGERKNTEAFF. The chain uses TRBV2 and TRBJ1-1, with 8 nucleotides matching TRBD1. CDR1 SNHLY and CDR2 FYNNEI come from the germline V gene. The CDR3 runs 15 residues. J gave up 1 base and V 6 bases, and 7 bases lay outside the gene matches.

The CDR3 protein is CASSLTSGEKEQFF. CDR3 nucleotides: TGTGCCAGCAGCCTCACTAGCGGGGAGAAGGAGCAGTTCTTC. The genes are TRBV9 and TRBJ2-1; TRBD2 agrees at 10 bases. Trimming took 4 bases from V and 10 from J; bases not matched to a gene: 8. This CDR3 is 14 amino acids long. CDR1 is SGDLS, CDR2 YYNGEE, per germline. Variable domain in full (rest from reference TRBV9 and TRBJ2-1): DSGVTQTPKHLITATGQRVTLRCSPRSGDLSVYWYQQSLDQGLQFLIQYYNGEERAKGNILERFSAQQFPDLHSELNLSSLELGDSALYFCASSLTSGEKEQFFGPGTRLTVL.

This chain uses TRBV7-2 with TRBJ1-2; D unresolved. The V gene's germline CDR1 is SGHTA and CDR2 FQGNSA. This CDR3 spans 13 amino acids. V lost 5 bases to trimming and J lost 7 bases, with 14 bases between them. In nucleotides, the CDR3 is TGTGCCAGCAGCCTGGCTGACATTTTTGGCTACACCTTC. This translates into CASSLADIFGYTF.

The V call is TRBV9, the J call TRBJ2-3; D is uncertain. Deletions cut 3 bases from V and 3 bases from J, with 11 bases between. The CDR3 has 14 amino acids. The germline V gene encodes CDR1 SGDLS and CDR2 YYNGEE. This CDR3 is CASSGAVTTDTQYF. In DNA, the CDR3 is TGTGCCAGCAGCGGGGCTGTTACAACAGATACGCAGTATTTT.

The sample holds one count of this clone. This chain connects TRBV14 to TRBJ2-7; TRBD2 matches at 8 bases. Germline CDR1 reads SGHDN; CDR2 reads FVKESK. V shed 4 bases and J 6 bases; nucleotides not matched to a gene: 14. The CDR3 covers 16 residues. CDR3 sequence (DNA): TGTGCCAGCAGCCCCTCAGGTGGTGCGGGAGGATTCGAGCAGTACTTC. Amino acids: CASSPSGGAGGFEQYF. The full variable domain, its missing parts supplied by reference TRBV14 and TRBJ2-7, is EAGVTQFPSHSVIEKGQTVTLRCDPISGHDNLYWYRRVMGKEIKFLLHFVKESKQDESGMPNNRFLAERTGGTYSTLKVQPAELEDSGVYFCASSPSGGAGGFEQYFGPGTRLTVT.

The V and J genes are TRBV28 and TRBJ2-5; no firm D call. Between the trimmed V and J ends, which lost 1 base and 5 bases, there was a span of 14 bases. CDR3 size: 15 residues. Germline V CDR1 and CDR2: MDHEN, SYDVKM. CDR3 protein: CASSLFGSSAETQYF. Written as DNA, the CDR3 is TGTGCCAGCAGTTTATTCGGGTCTTCTGCTGAGACCCAGTACTTC.

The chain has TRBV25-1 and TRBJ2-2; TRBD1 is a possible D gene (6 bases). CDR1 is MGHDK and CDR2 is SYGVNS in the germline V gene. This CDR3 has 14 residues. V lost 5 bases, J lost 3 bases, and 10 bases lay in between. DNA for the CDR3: TGTGCCAGCAGTAACCAGGGGCACACCGGGGAGCTGTTTTTT. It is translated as CASSNQGHTGELFF.

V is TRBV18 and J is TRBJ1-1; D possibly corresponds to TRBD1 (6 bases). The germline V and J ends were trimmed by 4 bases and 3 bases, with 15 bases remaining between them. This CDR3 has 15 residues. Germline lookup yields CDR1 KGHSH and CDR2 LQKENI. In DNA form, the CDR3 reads TGTGCCAGCTCACTGGAGGCCGGGGGGCACACTGAAGCTTTCTTT. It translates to CASSLEAGGHTEAFF.

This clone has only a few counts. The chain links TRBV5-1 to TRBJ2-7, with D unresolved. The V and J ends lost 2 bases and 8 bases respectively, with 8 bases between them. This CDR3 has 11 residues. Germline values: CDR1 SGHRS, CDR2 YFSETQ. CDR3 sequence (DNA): TGCGCCAGCAGCTTCAGTGGCCAGCAGTACTTC. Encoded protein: CASSFSGQQYF.

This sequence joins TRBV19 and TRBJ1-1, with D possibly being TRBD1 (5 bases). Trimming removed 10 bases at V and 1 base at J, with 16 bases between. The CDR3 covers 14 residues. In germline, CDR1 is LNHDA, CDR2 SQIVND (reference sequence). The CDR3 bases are TGTGCCACTTATCAGGGCGTGGGGAACACTGAAGCTTTCTTT. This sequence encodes CATYQGVGNTEAFF.

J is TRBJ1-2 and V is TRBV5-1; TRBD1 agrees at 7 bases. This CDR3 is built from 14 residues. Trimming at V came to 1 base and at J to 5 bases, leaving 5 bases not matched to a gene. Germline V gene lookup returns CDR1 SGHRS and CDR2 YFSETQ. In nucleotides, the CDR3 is TGCGCCAGCAGCTTGACCGGGACAGAATATGGCTACACCTTC. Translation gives CASSLTGTEYGYTF.

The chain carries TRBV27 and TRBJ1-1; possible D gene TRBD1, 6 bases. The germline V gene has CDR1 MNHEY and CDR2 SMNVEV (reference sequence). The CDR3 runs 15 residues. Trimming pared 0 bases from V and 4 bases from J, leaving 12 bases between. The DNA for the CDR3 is TGTGCCAGCAGTTTATCGCTCTCAGGGGCCACTGAAGCTTTCTTT. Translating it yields CASSLSLSGATEAFF.

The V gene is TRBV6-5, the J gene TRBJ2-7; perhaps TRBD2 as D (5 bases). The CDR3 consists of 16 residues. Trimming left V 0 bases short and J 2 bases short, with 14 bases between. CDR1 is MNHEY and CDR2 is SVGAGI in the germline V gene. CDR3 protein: CASSYSPSPDAYEQYF. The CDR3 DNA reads TGTGCCAGCAGTTACTCCCCTAGCCCCGACGCCTACGAGCAGTACTTC.

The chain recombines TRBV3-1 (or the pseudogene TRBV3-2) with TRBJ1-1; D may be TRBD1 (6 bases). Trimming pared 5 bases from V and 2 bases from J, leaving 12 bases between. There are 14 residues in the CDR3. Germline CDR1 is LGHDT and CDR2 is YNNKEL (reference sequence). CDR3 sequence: CASSWRQANTEAFF. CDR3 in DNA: TGTGCCAGCAGCTGGAGACAGGCTAACACTGAAGCTTTCTTT.